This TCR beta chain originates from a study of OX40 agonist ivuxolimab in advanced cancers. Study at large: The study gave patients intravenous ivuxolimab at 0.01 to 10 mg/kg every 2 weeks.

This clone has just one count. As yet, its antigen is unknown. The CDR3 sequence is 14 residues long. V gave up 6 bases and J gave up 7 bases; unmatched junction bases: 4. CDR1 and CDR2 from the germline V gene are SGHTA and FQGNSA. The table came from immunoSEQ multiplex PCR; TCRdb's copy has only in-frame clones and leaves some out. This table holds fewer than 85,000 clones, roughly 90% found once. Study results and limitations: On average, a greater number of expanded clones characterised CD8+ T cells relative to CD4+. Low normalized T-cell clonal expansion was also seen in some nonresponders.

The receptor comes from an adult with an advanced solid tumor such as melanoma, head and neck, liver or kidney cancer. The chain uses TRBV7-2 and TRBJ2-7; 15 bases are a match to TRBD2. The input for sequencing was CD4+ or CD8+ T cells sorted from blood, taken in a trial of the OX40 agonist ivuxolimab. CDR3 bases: TGTGCCAGCAGTGGGACTAGCGGGAGGAGGGAGCAGTACTTC. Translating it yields CASSGTSGRREQYF.